This T cell receptor beta chain is from a study of blood T cell repertoires in COVID-19. Whole-study context: PBMCs, B-cell-depleted T cells, or T cells provided the cDNA or gDNA that made up the material.

Source study methods: By means of reference gene primer amplification, nucleated cell counts were estimated. TCRdb's table, derived via immunoSEQ multiplex PCR, lists solely in-frame clones and lacks some. The DNA gave D and trimming, while V, J and clone size come from that table. The sample comprises some 400,000 clones, about 87% of which are singletons, and about 10% rests with the top ten. The germline V gene has CDR1 LGHDT and CDR2 YNNKEL (reference sequence). V lost 3 bases and J lost 7; bases outside the gene matches: 6. This CDR3 has 14 residues. The Seattle patients joined while their infection was active and were tracked longitudinally afterward.

The sequenced sample was peripheral blood. The sequence was collected from a woman aged 30 to 39 with COVID-19, enrolled during active disease. The V call is TRBV3-1 (or the pseudogene TRBV3-2), the J call TRBJ1-1, with 9 bases matching TRBD1. DNA for the CDR3: TGTGCCAGCAGCCATTCGACAGGGGGAATTGAAGCTTTCTTT. As protein: CASSHSTGGIEAFF.